These T cell receptor beta chains were read from a single sample in a study of cytomegalovirus exposure and HLA in healthy donors. The method was immunoSEQ multiplex PCR; TCRdb's version includes in-frame clones alone and lacks a portion of them. The top ten clones hold 20% of a sample with 100,000 to 150,000 clones, roughly 80% of them seen once. The sequencing sample was made of PBMCs. The receptors were sampled from a man between 18 and 35 years old in good health and CMV-seropositive. Each CDR3 is given with its conserved first and last residue. D genes are given only for firm matches. Not every row has a clone size; where given, it reads once, few, many or a size class.

NA	NA	TRBJ2-2	TRBV7-9	14	TGTGCCAGCAGCTTAGGAGCGAACACCGGGGAGCTGTTTTTT	CASSLGANTGELFF
NA	TRBD2	TRBJ2-3	TRBV14	15	TGTGCCAGCAGCCAAGGGCCGGGGGGAGTAGATACGCAGTATTTT	CASSQGPGGVDTQYF
NA	NA	TRBJ1-3	TRBV6-5	15	TGTGCCAGCAGTTACTCGGGGGCGTGGGGAAACACCATATATTTT	CASSYSGAWGNTIYF
NA	NA	TRBJ1-3	TRBV10-2	13	TGCGCCAGCGAGGAGGGAAAAGGAAACACCATATATTTT	CASEEGKGNTIYF
once	TRBD1	TRBJ1-2	TRBV19	15	TGTGCCAGTAGTACAACCGGGACAGGGGCTGGCGGCTACACCTTC	CASSTTGTGAGGYTF
few	NA	TRBJ2-1	TRBV9	15	TGTGCCAGCAGCGTAGGGCTGTTAACATACAATGAGCAGTTCTTC	CASSVGLLTYNEQFF
NA	NA	TRBJ1-3	TRBV5-6	17	TGTGCCAGCAGCCCCAGCGCCGGGAATGGCCCCGGAAACACCATATATTTT	CASSPSAGNGPGNTIYF
NA	TRBD1	TRBJ1-6	TRBV5-1	16	TGCGCCAGCAGCTTGACAGGGGAGTCCTATAATTCACCCCTCCACTTT	CASSLTGESYNSPLHF
NA	TRBD1	TRBJ2-2	TRBV6-5	16	TGTGCCAGCAGTTTCTGGACAGGGATGAGCACCGGGGAGCTGTTTTTT	CASSFWTGMSTGELFF
NA	TRBD2	TRBJ2-2	TRBV7-9	15	TGTGCCAGCAGCTTCACTAGCGGGGGAGCCGGGGAGCTGTTTTTT	CASSFTSGGAGELFF
NA	NA	TRBJ1-2	TRBV6-5	16	TGTGCCAGCAGTTACTCGTTCACCGTAGCTAACTATGGCTACACCTTC	CASSYSFTVANYGYTF
NA	TRBD1	TRBJ2-7	TRBV4-2	14	TGTGCCAGCAGCTACGGACAGGTCTCCTACGAGCAGTACTTC	CASSYGQVSYEQYF
NA	TRBD1	TRBJ1-3	TRBV27	15	TGTGCCAGCAGCTCGAACAGGGGGACAGGAAACACCATATATTTT	CASSSNRGTGNTIYF
NA	NA	TRBJ1-5	TRBV21-1	14	TGTGCCAGCAGCAAAGGACAGGTGTTTCAGCCCCAGCATTTT	CASSKGQVFQPQHF
NA	TRBD1	TRBJ1-1	TRBV2	13	TGTGCCAGCAGTCTGACAGGGTCCACTGAAGCTTTCTTT	CASSLTGSTEAFF
few	NA	TRBJ2-5	TRBV6-1	14	TGTGCCAGCAGTAAGGGGGTGATCGGAGAGACCCAGTACTTC	CASSKGVIGETQYF
NA	NA	TRBJ2-7	TRBV9	14	TGTGCCAGCAGCGTAGGTCTACAGTCCTACGAGCAGTACTTC	CASSVGLQSYEQYF
NA	NA	TRBJ1-1	TRBV28	15	TGTGCCAGCAGTTTCCGGGGAGCGACGAACACTGAAGCTTTCTTT	CASSFRGATNTEAFF